The 12 T cell receptor beta chains below were found in one sample sequenced in a study of Graves' ophthalmopathy and Graves' hyperthyroidism. Investigators amplified TCR beta CDR3 regions from RNA transcripts. HTBI primers were employed in first-round RT-PCR, then a second-round multiplex PCR followed. TCRdb called the multiplex PCR reads again in MiXCR, with one record for every CDR3 protein. The table records about 700,000 distinct CDR3 sequences, roughly 41% of them present only once. Sample: peripheral blood. The receptors stem from an adult man with Graves' ophthalmopathy.

This chain links TRBV7-9 with TRBJ2-7, with 10 bases aligning to TRBD1. J gave up 3 bases and V 6 bases, and 8 bases lay outside the gene matches. CDR1 SEHNR and CDR2 FQNEAQ come from the germline V gene (reference sequence). The CDR3 sequence is 15 residues long. Here the CDR3 DNA reads TGTGCCAGCAGTTCGAGACAGGGGGCCCGCTACGAGCAGTACTTC. Its protein is CASSSRQGARYEQYF.

A single count supports this clonotype. The J gene is TRBJ1-2, the V gene TRBV25-1, with D possibly being TRBD1 (5 bases). The CDR3 is 14 amino acids. Germline CDR1 is MGHDK and CDR2 is SYGVNS. Trimming stripped 5 bases from V and 2 bases from J, with 12 bases between. The CDR3 region is CASSLKGINYGYTF. In nucleotides, the CDR3 is TGTGCCAGCAGTTTGAAGGGGATAAACTATGGCTACACCTTC.

Many counts were recorded for this clonotype. This chain uses TRBV7-3 with TRBJ2-5; a weak D match, TRBD1 (5 bases). The CDR3 has 15 amino acids. From germline, CDR1 is SGHTA and CDR2 FQGTGA. V dropped 1 base and J dropped 5 bases, with 14 bases sitting between them. Here the CDR3 DNA reads TGTGCCAGCAGCTTAATATCAGGGTCGAAGGAGACCCAGTACTTC. As protein: CASSLISGSKETQYF.

Worth noting for this clonotype: A read error may account for a junction end that differs from germline. This chain uses TRBV7-9 with TRBJ2-2; D uncertain. The length of the CDR3 is 12 residues. The germline V gene has CDR1 SEHNR and CDR2 FQNEAQ (reference sequence). The CDR3 loop reads CASSQLTGELFF. CDR3 nucleotides: TGCGCCAGCAGCCAACTTACCGGGGAGCTGTTTTTT.

Worth noting for this clonotype: Its ends do not fully match the called genes, so a read error is possible. The J gene is TRBJ1-6, the V gene TRBV10-3; weak D call: TRBD1 (5 bases). This CDR3 is built from 19 residues. Germline lookup yields CDR1 ENHRY and CDR2 SYGVKD. CDR3 sequence reads: CASSYSSGDRSSYNSPLHF. The DNA of the CDR3 is TGTGCCAGCAGTTACTCGAGTGGGGACCGTAGCTCCTATAATTCACCCCTCCACTTT.

This clonotype was observed at least ten times. This chain uses TRBV2 with TRBJ2-6, with TRBD2 matching over 11 bases. Unmatched junction bases numbered 11, after V lost 4 bases and J lost 3 bases. The CDR3 totals 19 residues. From germline, CDR1 is SNHLY and CDR2 FYNNEI. CDR3 sequence reads: CASSAGTSGLTGGANVLTF. Written as DNA, the CDR3 is TGTGCCAGCAGTGCTGGGACTAGCGGCCTGACCGGTGGGGCCAACGTCCTGACTTTC.

The chain carries TRBV20-1 and TRBJ1-6; possibly TRBD1 for D (6 bases). V lost 1 base and J 10 bases, leaving 20 bases between the germline ends. The CDR3 runs 16 residues. From germline, CDR1 is DFQATT and CDR2 SNEGSKA (reference sequence). The CDR3 spells CSARGDYRARGSPLHF. CDR3 bases: TGCAGTGCTAGAGGCGACTACAGGGCCCGAGGGTCACCCCTCCACTTT.

Here the CDR3 reads CASSASLAVGEQYF. CDR3 in DNA: TGTGCCAGCAGCGCCAGCCTAGCAGTGGGTGAGCAGTACTTC. The chain couples TRBV7-2 to TRBJ2-7, with a possible D match to TRBD2 (5 bases). The CDR3 has 14 residues. V dropped 5 bases and J dropped 7 bases, with 18 bases sitting between them. The germline V gene has CDR1 SGHTA and CDR2 FQGNSA. Full variable domain (outside the CDR3, taken from reference TRBV7-2 and TRBJ2-7): GAGVSQSPSNKVTEKGKDVELRCDPISGHTALYWYRQSLGQGLEFLIYFQGNSAPDKSGLPSDRFSAERTGGSVSTLTIQRTQQEDSAVYLCASSASLAVGEQYFGPGTRLTVT.

This clonotype turned up a few times. The V call is TRBV5-1, the J call TRBJ1-2, with D possibly being TRBD1 (5 bases). Trimming shortened V by 0 bases and J by 8 bases, and 23 bases separated the two germline ends. This CDR3 spans 17 amino acids. Germline V gene data show CDR1 as SGHRS and CDR2 as YFSETQ. The CDR3 is CASSLDAGSSSRRGYTF. The DNA of the CDR3 is TGCGCCAGCAGCTTGGACGCAGGGTCTTCTTCTCGGCGCGGCTACACCTTC.

This clonotype was detected ten times or more. The chain is built from TRBV24-1 and TRBJ1-1, with 9 bases matching TRBD1. Per the germline V gene, CDR1 is KGHDR and CDR2 is SFDVKD. CDR3 size: 16 residues. V dropped 3 bases and J dropped 1; count of bases not matched to a gene: 5. In DNA form, the CDR3 reads TGTGCCACCAGTGATGGGGGGACAGGGAGGAACACTGAAGCTTTCTTT. Translation: CATSDGGTGRNTEAFF.

The rearrangement links TRBV25-1 to TRBJ2-2; D tentatively fits TRBD1 or TRBD2 (6 bases each). Germline loops: CDR1 MGHDK, CDR2 SYGVNS. V was shortened by 4 bases and J by 9 bases, with 9 bases between the two germline ends. The CDR3 is made up of 12 amino acids. In DNA, the CDR3 is TGTGCCAGCAGTGGGGGGGCCCGGGAGCTGTTTTTT. Amino acid sequence: CASSGGARELFF.

The CDR3 region is CASSPKTGGISYEQYF. The CDR3 DNA is TGTGCCAGCAGCCCCAAGACAGGGGGAATATCCTACGAGCAGTACTTC. The V call is TRBV7-2, the J call TRBJ2-7; 9 bases fit TRBD1. V dropped 5 bases and J dropped 1; count of bases not matched to a gene: 9. The CDR3 totals 16 residues. The V gene's germline CDR1 is SGHTA and CDR2 FQGNSA.